The 10 T cell receptor beta chains below all came from one sample that was sequenced in a study of blood T cell repertoires in COVID-19. Assay: immunoSEQ multiplex PCR; the TCRdb copy retains only in-frame clones and omits some. The sample includes 100,000 to 150,000 clones, over 70% of them seen just once. The sample comprised peripheral blood. These TCRs come from a woman aged 45-65 years with acute or convalescent COVID-19.

The V call is TRBV27, the J call TRBJ2-7; 7 bases are shared with TRBD2. This CDR3 contains 17 residues. Germline-derived CDR1 and CDR2 are MNHEY and SMNVEV (reference sequence). V lost 6 bases, J lost 2 bases, and 16 bases stayed unmatched. The CDR3 protein is CASSSYSGGKGPYEQYF. DNA for the CDR3: TGTGCCAGCAGCTCTTACTCGGGGGGAAAGGGCCCCTACGAGCAGTACTTC.

V and J are TRBV5-4 and TRBJ1-5, with TRBD1 as a possible D gene (6 bases). This CDR3 contains 17 residues. Germline V lookup: CDR1 SGHNT, CDR2 YYREEE (reference sequence). The V gene lost 0 bases and the J gene lost 3 bases, with 16 bases spanning the gap. This chain's CDR3 is CASSLEGRTGLNQPQHF. CDR3 sequence (DNA): TGTGCCAGCAGCTTGGAGGGGCGCACAGGGCTCAATCAGCCCCAGCATTTT.

The genes are TRBV10-3 and TRBJ2-7, with a possible D match to TRBD2 (6 bases). This CDR3 is built from 15 residues. CDR1 and CDR2 (germline): ENHRY, SYGVKD. Trimming stripped 2 bases from V and 2 bases from J, with 13 bases between. The CDR3 here is CAISEAGTNPYEQYF. The CDR3 region has the DNA TGTGCCATCAGTGAGGCGGGAACGAACCCCTACGAGCAGTACTTC.

The chain combines TRBV3-1 (or the pseudogene TRBV3-2) with TRBJ1-2, with TRBD1 matching over 8 bases. Trimming at V came to 5 bases and at J to 6 bases, leaving 8 bases not matched to a gene. The CDR3 sequence is 14 residues long. Germline CDR1 and CDR2: LGHDT and YNNKEL (reference sequence). The CDR3 here is CASSSYDRGDGYTF. DNA for the CDR3: TGTGCCAGCAGCTCTTACGACAGGGGTGATGGCTACACCTTC.

The chain has TRBV6-5 and TRBJ1-1, with TRBD1 as a possible D gene (6 bases). The CDR3 has 13 residues. CDR1 and CDR2 (germline): MNHEY, SVGAGI. V was pared by 11 bases and J by 3 bases, with 16 bases between. The CDR3 reads CAGQTAYDTEAFF. In nucleotides, the CDR3 is TGTGCCGGACAGACAGCTTACGACACTGAAGCTTTCTTT.

The V gene is TRBV6-1, the J gene TRBJ2-7; 9 nucleotides match TRBD1. CDR3 size: 15 residues. Germline V gives CDR1 MNHNS, CDR2 SASEGT. V lost 2 bases and J lost 7; bases outside the gene matches: 9. The CDR3 nucleotides are TGTGCCAGCAGTGAACGAGACAGGGGGGTGGTGGAGCAGTACTTC. This encodes CASSERDRGVVEQYF.

This chain connects TRBV5-4 to TRBJ2-2; no reliable D call. Per germline, CDR1 SGHNT and CDR2 YYREEE (reference sequence). V was clipped by 4 bases and J by 6 bases, with 7 bases between them. CDR3 length: 12 residues. The chain's CDR3 is CASSRDSGELFF. The CDR3 DNA is TGTGCCAGCAGCCGTGACTCCGGGGAGCTGTTTTTT. The variable domain in full, completed from reference TRBV5-4 and TRBJ2-2, reads ETGVTQSPTHLIKTRGQQVTLRCSSQSGHNTVSWYQQALGQGPQFIFQYYREEENGRGNFPPRFSGLQFPNYSSELNVNALELDDSALYLCASSRDSGELFFGEGSRLTVL.

This rearrangement joins TRBV2 to TRBJ2-1; 9 positions agree with TRBD2. The CDR3 is 13 residues long. The germline CDR1 and CDR2 sequences are SNHLY and FYNNEI. J gave up 4 bases and V 7 bases, and 2 bases lay outside the gene matches. CDR3 region: CASIAGEYNEQFF. DNA of the CDR3: TGTGCCAGCATAGCGGGAGAGTACAATGAGCAGTTCTTC.

The V and J genes are TRBV11-3 and TRBJ2-1; TRBD2 matches at 11 bases. V lost 5 bases and J lost 8; bases outside the gene matches: 14. Germline CDR1 and CDR2: SGHNT and YENEEA. The CDR3 sequence is 17 residues long. The CDR3 DNA reads as TGTGCCAGCAGCCCCGGCTTGACTAGCGGGGTTACATATGAGCAGTTCTTC. This codes for CASSPGLTSGVTYEQFF.

The CDR3 spells CASGEQGGSSYEQYF. Written as DNA, the CDR3 is TGTGCCAGTGGCGAACAGGGAGGGAGCTCCTACGAGCAGTACTTC. The chain recombines TRBV6-5 with TRBJ2-7, with D perhaps matching TRBD2 (7 bases). The length of the CDR3 is 15 residues. V was clipped by 9 bases and J by 0 bases, with 18 bases between them. CDR1 and CDR2 (germline): MNHEY, SVGAGI.